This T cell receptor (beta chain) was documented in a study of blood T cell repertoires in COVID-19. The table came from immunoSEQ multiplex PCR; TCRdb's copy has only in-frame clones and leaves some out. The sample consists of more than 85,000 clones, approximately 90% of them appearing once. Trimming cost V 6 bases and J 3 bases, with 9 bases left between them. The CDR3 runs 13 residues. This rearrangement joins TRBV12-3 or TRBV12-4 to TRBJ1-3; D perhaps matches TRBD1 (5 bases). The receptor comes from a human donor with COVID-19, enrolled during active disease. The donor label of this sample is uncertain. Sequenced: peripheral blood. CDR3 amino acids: CASRTGGGNTIYF. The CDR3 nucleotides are TGTGCCAGCAGGACGGGGGGTGGAAACACCATATATTTT.